The 3 T cell receptor beta chains given below trace back to one sample, sequenced in a study of beta chain features in type 1 diabetes. Their recognized antigens are unknown. Study outcomes and limitations: In every one of the four CD4+ subsets, TCRB CDR3s were moderately but significantly shorter in Type 1 diabetes patients.

Every isolated RNA sample was fully reverse transcribed, so sequencing captured expressed TCRB transcripts. Only in-frame clones appear in the TCRdb table, and some are missing; sequencing was by immunoSEQ multiplex PCR. The sample holds around 130,000 clones, roughly 10% seen once. The sample comprised central memory CD4+ T cells from blood. These TCRs come from a young man with type 1 diabetes.

The chain is built from TRBV7-8 and TRBJ1-6, with a possible D match to TRBD1 (5 bases). Trimming took off 0 bases at V and 9 bases at J, with 12 bases between the two ends. From germline, CDR1 is SGHVS and CDR2 FQNEAQ. The CDR3 has 15 amino acids. This CDR3 reads CASSLAGARSSPLHF. The CDR3 region has the DNA TGTGCCAGCAGCTTAGCAGGGGCGCGGAGTTCACCCCTCCACTTT.

This clone was found many times. CDR3 bases: TGTGCCAGCTCACCACGAGGACAGAGCCCTCTAGCCAAAAACATTCAGTACTTC. It codes for CASSPRGQSPLAKNIQYF. The rearrangement uses TRBV18 and TRBJ2-4; maybe TRBD1 (6 bases). The CDR3 covers 18 residues. Germline loops: CDR1 KGHSH, CDR2 LQKENI. Trimming left V 1 base short and J 0 bases short, with 16 bases between.

The chain uses TRBV27 and TRBJ2-5; 10 bases are shared with TRBD2. This CDR3 is 15 amino acids long. V was pared by 4 bases and J by 2 bases, with 4 bases of the junction left unmatched. CDR1 is MNHEY, CDR2 SMNVEV, per germline (reference sequence). Written as DNA, the CDR3 is TGTGCCAGCAGTTCCCCAGCGGGGGGGCAAGAGACCCAGTACTTC. Translating gives CASSSPAGGQETQYF.